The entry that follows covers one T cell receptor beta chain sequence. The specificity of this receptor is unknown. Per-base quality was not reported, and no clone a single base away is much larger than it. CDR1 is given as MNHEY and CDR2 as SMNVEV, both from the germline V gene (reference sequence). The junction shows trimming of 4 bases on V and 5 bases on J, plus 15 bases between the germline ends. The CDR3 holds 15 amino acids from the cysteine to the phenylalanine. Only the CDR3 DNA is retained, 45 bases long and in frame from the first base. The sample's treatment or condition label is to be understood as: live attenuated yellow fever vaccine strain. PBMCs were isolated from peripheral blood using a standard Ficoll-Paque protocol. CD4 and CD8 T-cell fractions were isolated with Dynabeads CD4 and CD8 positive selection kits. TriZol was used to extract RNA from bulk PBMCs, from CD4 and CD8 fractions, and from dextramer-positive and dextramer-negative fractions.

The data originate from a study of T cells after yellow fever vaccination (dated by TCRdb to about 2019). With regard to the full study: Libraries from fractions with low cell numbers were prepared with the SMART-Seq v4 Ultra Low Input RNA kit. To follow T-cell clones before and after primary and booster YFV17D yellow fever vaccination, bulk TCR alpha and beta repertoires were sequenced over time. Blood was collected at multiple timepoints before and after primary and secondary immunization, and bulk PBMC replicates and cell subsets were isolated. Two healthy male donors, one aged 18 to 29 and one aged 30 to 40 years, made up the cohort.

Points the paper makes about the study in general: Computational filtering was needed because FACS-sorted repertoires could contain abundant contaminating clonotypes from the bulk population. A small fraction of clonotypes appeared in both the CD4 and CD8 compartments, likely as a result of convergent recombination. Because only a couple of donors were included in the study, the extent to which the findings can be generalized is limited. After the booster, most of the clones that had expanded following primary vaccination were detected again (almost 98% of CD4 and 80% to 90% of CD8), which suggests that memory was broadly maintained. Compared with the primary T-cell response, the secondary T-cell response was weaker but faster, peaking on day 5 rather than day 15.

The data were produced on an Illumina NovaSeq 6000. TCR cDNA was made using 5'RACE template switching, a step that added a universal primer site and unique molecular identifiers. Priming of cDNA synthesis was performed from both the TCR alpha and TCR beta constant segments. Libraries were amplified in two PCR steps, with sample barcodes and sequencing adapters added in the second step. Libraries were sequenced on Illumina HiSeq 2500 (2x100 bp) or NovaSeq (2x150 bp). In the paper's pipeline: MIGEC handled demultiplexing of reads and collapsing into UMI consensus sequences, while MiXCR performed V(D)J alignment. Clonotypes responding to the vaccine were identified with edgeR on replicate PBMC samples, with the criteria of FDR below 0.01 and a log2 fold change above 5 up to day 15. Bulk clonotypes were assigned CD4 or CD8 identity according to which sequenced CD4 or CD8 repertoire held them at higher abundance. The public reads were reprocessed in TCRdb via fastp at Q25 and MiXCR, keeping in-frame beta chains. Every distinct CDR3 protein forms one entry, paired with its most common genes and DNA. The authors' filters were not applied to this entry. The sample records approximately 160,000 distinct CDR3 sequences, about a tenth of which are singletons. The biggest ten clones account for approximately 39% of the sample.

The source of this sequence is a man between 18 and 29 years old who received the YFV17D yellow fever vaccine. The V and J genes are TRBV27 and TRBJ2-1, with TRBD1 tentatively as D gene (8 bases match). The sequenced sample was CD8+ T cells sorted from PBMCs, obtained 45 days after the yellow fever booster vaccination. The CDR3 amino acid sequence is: CASSSGTGLDNEQFF. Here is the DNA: TGTGCCAGCAGTTCCGGGACAGGACTAGACAATGAGCAGTTCTTC.